This is a list of T cell receptor beta chains from one sample in a study of PD-1 blockade in classical Hodgkin lymphoma. Assay: immunoSEQ multiplex PCR; the TCRdb copy retains only in-frame clones and omits some. The sample has fewer than 15,000 clones; roughly 88% are singletons. Specimen: CD4+ T cells from blood, collected at baseline. The receptor source for this set is a human donor with classical Hodgkin lymphoma. Each CDR3 is given with its conserved first and last residue. A D gene is named only where the DNA matches it firmly. Expanded clones are given a class, and other clones once, few, many or no size at all.

NA	NA	TRBV19	TRBJ2-1	CASSIIPYNEQFF
NA	few	TRBV9	TRBJ1-3	CASSANTGHLGNTIYF
NA	NA	TRBV7-8	TRBJ1-1	CASSLAGVVNTEAFF
NA	few	TRBV5-1	TRBJ1-2	CASSLSFKDGYTF
TRBD1	NA	TRBV5-4	TRBJ1-1	CASSLAQGAENTEAFF
TRBD2	once	TRBV7-9	TRBJ2-2	CASSEGLAGTGELFF
NA	NA	TRBV6-1	TRBJ2-2	CASKVAPQNTGELFF
NA	once	TRBV5-1	NA	CASSASYEQYF
TRBD2	NA	TRBV18	TRBJ2-1	CASSPGLAPYNEQFF
NA	NA	TRBV7-9	TRBJ2-3	CASSPGGLSTDTQYF
NA	NA	TRBV2	TRBJ2-7	CASSEEWAEQYF
NA	NA	TRBV5-1	TRBJ1-1	CASSLAVRETWAHRLNTEAFF
NA	NA	TRBV6-1	TRBJ1-1	CASSEAGRGGVFF
NA	NA	TRBV18	TRBJ2-3	CASSPPGPDTQYF
TRBD1	NA	TRBV5-6	TRBJ1-3	CASSLGPGGGDTIYF
NA	NA	TRBV9	TRBJ2-5	CASSVAQGQETQYF
NA	NA	TRBV7-9	TRBJ2-3	CASSIAEGTDTQYF
TRBD2	NA	TRBV19	TRBJ2-3	CASRTSGGRTDTQYF
NA	NA	TRBV6-1	TRBJ1-2	CASSEAYREYGYTF
TRBD2	NA	TRBV7-9	TRBJ2-5	CASSPLRLAGDFQETQYF
TRBD1	NA	TRBV18	TRBJ1-2	CASSPGQGATNYGYTF
NA	NA	TRBV6-5	TRBJ2-5	CASSYSMVSETQYF
TRBD2	NA	TRBV5-1	TRBJ2-3	CASSLGGARTDTQYF
NA	NA	TRBV28	TRBJ2-7	CASSSPDRAFLGEQYF
NA	NA	TRBV28	TRBJ2-3	CASSLVLNRDTQYF
NA	NA	TRBV12-2	TRBJ2-5	CASRFHLGPPGTQYF
NA	NA	TRBV7-8	TRBJ2-3	CASSFLPGLITDTQYF
TRBD2	NA	TRBV18	TRBJ2-7	CASSPPGGGNYEQYF
NA	NA	TRBV5-1	TRBJ1-5	CASSFGPAGLSNQPQHF
TRBD1	once	TRBV27	TRBJ1-1	CASSRQGGTEAFF
TRBD2	NA	TRBV15	TRBJ2-5	CATSRDRAGVETQYF
NA	NA	TRBV5-4	TRBJ2-1	CASSVPGARGGEQFF
TRBD2	NA	TRBV14	TRBJ2-1	CASSQVRTSSYNEQFF
TRBD1	NA	TRBV5-4	TRBJ1-2	CASGQLWDSGTYGYTF
TRBD2	once	TRBV2	TRBJ2-1	CASSEASGSYNEQFF
TRBD1	once	TRBV4-2	TRBJ2-7	CASSHRGSISYEQYF
NA	NA	TRBV19	TRBJ2-1	CASRDQGGEQFF